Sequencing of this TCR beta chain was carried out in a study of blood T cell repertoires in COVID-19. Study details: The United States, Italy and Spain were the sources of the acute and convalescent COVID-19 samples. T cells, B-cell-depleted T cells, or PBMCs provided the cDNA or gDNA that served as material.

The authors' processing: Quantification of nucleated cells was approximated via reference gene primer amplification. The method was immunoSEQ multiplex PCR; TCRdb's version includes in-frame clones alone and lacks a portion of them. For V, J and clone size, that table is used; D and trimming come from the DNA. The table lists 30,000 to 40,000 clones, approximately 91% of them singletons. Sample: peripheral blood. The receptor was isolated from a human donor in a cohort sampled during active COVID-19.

The CDR3 DNA sequence: TGTGCCAGCAGCCCCGGACTCTGGGTCACAGATACGCAGTATTTT. Its translation is CASSPGLWVTDTQYF. V and J are TRBV6-5 and TRBJ2-3, with D tentatively TRBD2 (5 bases). Trimming stripped 6 bases from V and 2 bases from J, with 15 bases between. Looked up from germline, CDR1 is MNHEY and CDR2 is SVGAGI. The CDR3 loop spans 15 amino acids.